The TCR beta chain under discussion was sequenced for a study of T-cell memory formation after mild COVID-19. Study background: TCR clusters largely stayed donor specific. Study-wide results and limits: Cross-reactive memory seemingly joined, as some responding clones were found in pre-infection memory. Later expanders leaned toward CD4+, whereas clones contracting from day 15 to 85 were balanced CD4/CD8.

The authors produced TCR alpha and TCR beta cDNA libraries with sample barcodes and UMIs by 5'RACE using constant-segment primers. TCRdb used MiXCR to reprocess the 5' RACE reads, holding one entry per CDR3 protein. Among 130,000 to 150,000 distinct CDR3 sequences listed, about 6.1% were seen once. The V end was cut by 5 bases, the J end by 8 bases, with 12 bases between. The CDR3 runs to 13 residues. This clonotype appeared many times. As yet, its antigen is unknown. This chain uses TRBV12-3 or TRBV12-4 with TRBJ1-4; tentative D call: TRBD1 (6 bases). The clonotype originates from an adult woman who had mild COVID-19 (a few samples of this study predate the infection). Cell type and time point are not known. Sequences were obtained from PBMCs or a T cell subset sorted from them (not recorded which). CDR3 in amino acids: CASSQGLREKLFF. The CDR3 nucleotides are TGTGCCAGCAGTCAGGGGTTGCGAGAAAAACTGTTTTTT.